This is a list of T cell receptor beta chains from one sample in a study of blood T cell repertoires in COVID-19. Sequenced by immunoSEQ multiplex PCR; TCRdb stores in-frame clones only, minus some. Of fewer than 110,000 clones in the sample, 75% to 95% are singletons; the top ten hold around 1.3%. Sequenced material: peripheral blood. Source of these receptors: a woman aged 25 to 45 with acute or convalescent COVID-19. CDR3s include the opening cysteine and the closing phenylalanine or tryptophan. The D gene is left open where the match is weak. Clone size is stated in some rows and not others, as once, few, many or a class when expanded.

clone size | J gene | V gene | D gene | CDR3 DNA | CDR3 protein
- | TRBJ2-3 | TRBV6-6 | - | TGTGCCAGCAGGGACACTAGCATAACAGATACGCAGTATTTT | CASRDTSITDTQYF
- | TRBJ2-2 | TRBV5-4 | TRBD2 | TGTGCCAGCAGCTTGGCAGGGAGGGGCACCGGGGAGCTGTTTTTT | CASSLAGRGTGELFF
- | TRBJ2-1 | TRBV7-2 | TRBD2 | TGTGCCAGCAGCTTCGGTCCTAGCGGGAGGAATGAGCAGTTCTTC | CASSFGPSGRNEQFF
- | TRBJ1-6 | TRBV6-5 | - | TGTGCCAGCAGGGCTGGGGGCAAGTCGAATTCACCCCTCCACTTT | CASRAGGKSNSPLHF
- | TRBJ1-1 | TRBV6-5 | - | TGTGCCAGCAGCCTGACAGGCGGCGCTGAAGCTTTCTTT | CASSLTGGAEAFF
- | TRBJ1-4 | TRBV5-5 | TRBD1 | TGTGCCAGCAGCATCGGACAGGGGCCGTTCGAAAAACTGTTTTTT | CASSIGQGPFEKLFF
many | TRBJ1-2 | TRBV28 | TRBD1 | TGTGCCAGCAGTTTGCCACAGGGGGCCGGTTCCTATGGCTACACCTTC | CASSLPQGAGSYGYTF
- | TRBJ1-2 | TRBV6-5 | TRBD1 | TGTGCCAGCAGTTACGGGGTGGGACAGGGGGTAGATGGCTACACCTTC | CASSYGVGQGVDGYTF
- | TRBJ2-2 | TRBV28 | TRBD1 | TGTGCCAGCAGTTTGGGACAGAGAAACACCGGGGAGCTGTTTTTT | CASSLGQRNTGELFF
- | TRBJ1-1 | TRBV18 | TRBD1 | TGTGCCAGCTCACTGAGAGGGGGCGGCACTGAAGCTTTCTTT | CASSLRGGGTEAFF
- | TRBJ2-1 | TRBV29-1 | - | TGCAGCATCCATAGCGGTGTAATATACAATGAGCAGTTCTTC | CSIHSGVIYNEQFF
- | TRBJ1-1 | TRBV5-1 | TRBD1 | TGCGCCAGCAGGCGCGGGACAGTAAGGGAGGCTGAAGCTTTCTTT | CASRRGTVREAEAFF
- | TRBJ2-3 | TRBV27 | - | TGTGCCAGCAGTTCTCCAGGGAGCACAGATACGCAGTATTTT | CASSSPGSTDTQYF
- | TRBJ1-1 | TRBV12-5 | - | TGTGCTAGTGGTTTGGGCAGGGGTACTATGAACACTGAAGCTTTCTTT | CASGLGRGTMNTEAFF
- | TRBJ2-1 | TRBV5-1 | TRBD2 | TGCGCCAGCAGCTTGGGGGGGACTAGCGTTCACAATGAGCAGTTCTTC | CASSLGGTSVHNEQFF